A single sample gave rise to the 27 T cell receptor beta chains below, sequenced in a study of T cell responses to AZD1222 COVID-19 vaccine. The assay was immunoSEQ multiplex PCR, and TCRdb's table has in-frame clones only and misses some. The profile shows 180,000 or so clones, about 91% of them singletons. The specimen was peripheral blood, collected on day 0 of AZD1222 vaccination. These receptors were obtained from an adult in good health.

This chain connects TRBV6-1 to TRBJ1-2; D is undetermined. Germline CDR1 reads MNHNS; CDR2 reads SASEGT. V was pared by 3 bases and J by 1 base, with 9 bases between. The CDR3 covers 14 residues. The CDR3 sequence is CASSDAAFNYGYTF. CDR3 DNA sequence: TGTGCCAGCAGTGATGCGGCATTTAACTATGGCTACACCTTC.

In its sample, this clone was seen a few times. The chain joins TRBV10-3 to TRBJ1-5; D is unclear. V dropped 8 bases and J dropped 5 bases, with 10 bases sitting between them. Germline assignment: CDR1 ENHRY and CDR2 SYGVKD. The CDR3 is 12 amino acids. The CDR3 DNA is TGTGCCATCGCCGCGGAGCATCAGCCCCAGCATTTT. This codes for CAIAAEHQPQHF.

J is TRBJ2-1 and V is TRBV9, with 7 bases aligning to TRBD1. The trim removed 0 bases at V and 9 bases at J, leaving 3 bases unmatched. The germline gives CDR1 SGDLS, CDR2 YYNGEE. CDR3 length: 13 amino acids. The CDR3 sequence: CASSVAAGGEQFF. In nucleotides, the CDR3 is TGTGCCAGCAGCGTAGCTGCAGGGGGTGAGCAGTTCTTC.

The chain recombines TRBV6-4 with TRBJ2-1; TRBD2 agrees at 8 bases. CDR1 and CDR2 (germline): MRHNA, SNTAGT. Losses at the gene ends were 3 bases for V and 4 bases for J; bases not matched to a gene: 5. The length of the CDR3 is 15 residues. CDR3 sequence (DNA): TGTGCCAGCAGTGAGAGCGGGGGCAGGTACAATGAGCAGTTCTTC. It translates to CASSESGGRYNEQFF.

The CDR3 loop reads CASSLLQGARMPSYNEQFF. In DNA form, the CDR3 reads TGCGCCAGCAGCTTGTTACAGGGGGCAAGGATGCCTTCCTACAATGAGCAGTTCTTC. V gene TRBV5-1 combines with J gene TRBJ2-1, with 9 bases aligning to TRBD1. Trimming removed 1 base from V and 1 base from J; junction bases left unmatched: 12. The CDR3 is 19 amino acids. The germline CDR1 and CDR2 sequences are SGHRS and YFSETQ.

The rearrangement links TRBV7-2 to TRBJ2-5, with 10 bases that match TRBD2. CDR1 is SGHTA, CDR2 FQGNSA, per germline. The V and J ends lost 6 bases and 5 bases, in that order; junction bases with no gene match: 6. This CDR3 has 14 amino acids. The CDR3 reads CASRVSGGAETQYF. CDR3 coding DNA: TGTGCCAGCAGGGTCAGCGGGGGGGCGGAGACCCAGTACTTC.

This clone appeared a single time. The chain couples TRBV27 to TRBJ2-3; unclear D gene. The CDR3 covers 15 residues. The V gene's germline CDR1 is MNHEY and CDR2 SMNVEV (reference sequence). V gave up 2 bases and J gave up 2 bases, with 11 bases separating them. CDR3 amino acids: CASSLARFFTDTQYF. In DNA form, the CDR3 reads TGTGCCAGCAGTTTAGCTAGATTCTTCACAGATACGCAGTATTTT.

This clone was found a few times. This chain uses TRBV7-2 with TRBJ1-6; no firm D call. The ends were cut back, 0 bases at V and 9 bases at J, with 15 bases in the middle. The germline V gene encodes CDR1 SGHTA and CDR2 FQGNSA. This CDR3 comprises 16 residues. The DNA for the CDR3 is TGTGCCAGCAGCTTAGCGCTGAGGGATGAAGGTTCACCCCTCCACTTT. As protein: CASSLALRDEGSPLHF.

The V gene is TRBV24-1, the J gene TRBJ1-2; 7 positions match TRBD1. V lost 1 base and J lost 4; bases outside the gene matches: 5. Germline V gene sequence: CDR1 KGHDR, CDR2 SFDVKD. CDR3 size: 15 residues. This chain's CDR3 is CATSDLSGQLYGYTF. Here the CDR3 DNA reads TGTGCCACCAGTGATTTATCGGGACAGCTCTATGGCTACACCTTC.

V gene TRBV19 combines with J gene TRBJ1-5, with D unresolved. Between the trimmed V and J ends, which lost 7 bases and 5 bases, there was a span of 9 bases. Germline values: CDR1 LNHDA, CDR2 SQIVND (reference sequence). This CDR3 contains 12 residues. CDR3 in DNA: TGTGCCAGTAAAAACCCCTATCAGCCCCAGCATTTT. The encoded protein is CASKNPYQPQHF. Together with reference TRBV19 and TRBJ1-5, the CDR3 gives the full variable domain: DGGITQSPKYLFRKEGQNVTLSCEQNLNHDAMYWYRQDPGQGLRLIYYSQIVNDFQKGDIAEGYSVSREKKESFPLTVTSAQKNPTAFYLCASKNPYQPQHFGDGTRLSIL.

The rearrangement links TRBV19 to TRBJ1-1; D is unresolved. V was shortened by 1 base and J by 7 bases, with 10 bases between the two germline ends. The CDR3 contains 13 residues. Germline CDR1 is LNHDA and CDR2 is SQIVND (reference sequence). CDR3 amino acids: CASSIGMVGEAFF. CDR3 coding DNA: TGTGCCAGTAGTATAGGTATGGTGGGTGAAGCTTTCTTT.

J is TRBJ1-5 and V is TRBV24-1; the D gene is possibly TRBD1 (6 bases). The germline gives CDR1 KGHDR, CDR2 SFDVKD. V lost 2 bases to trimming and J lost 10 bases, with 11 bases between them. This CDR3 is built from 13 residues. The CDR3 is CATSDYREEPQHF. DNA of the CDR3: TGTGCCACCAGTGATTACAGGGAGGAACCCCAGCATTTT.

The chain couples TRBV12-3 or TRBV12-4 to TRBJ1-5; D not resolved. CDR3 size: 12 residues. With 6 bases removed from V and 7 bases from J, the gap between germline ends came to 10 bases. CDR3: CASSPGSQPQHF. Here the CDR3 DNA reads TGTGCCAGCAGCCCGGGTAGCCAGCCCCAGCATTTT.

This sequence joins TRBV13 and TRBJ1-2, with 9 bases lining up with TRBD1. CDR3 length equals 14 residues. Germline CDR1 and CDR2: PRHDT and FYEKMQ (reference sequence). V lost 4 bases, J lost 5 bases, and 5 bases stayed unmatched. The DNA of the CDR3 is TGTGCCAGCAGCTCGGACAGGGGTGCGTATGGCTACACCTTC. Encoded protein: CASSSDRGAYGYTF.

The chain joins TRBV18 to TRBJ1-2, with 7 positions matching TRBD1. The CDR3 has 16 amino acids. Unmatched junction bases numbered 15, after V lost 6 bases and J lost 5 bases. CDR1 and CDR2 from the germline V gene are KGHSH and LQKENI. The CDR3 protein is CASSPDQGQALYGYTF. In DNA form, the CDR3 reads TGTGCCAGCTCCCCTGACCAAGGACAGGCTCTTTATGGCTACACCTTC.

This clone was counted once. The chain recombines TRBV7-2 with TRBJ1-5; D is unclear. V was cut by 6 bases and J by 0 bases, with 12 bases left in between. The germline CDR1 and CDR2 sequences are SGHTA and FQGNSA. This CDR3 has 15 amino acids. This CDR3 reads CASREAAYSNQPQHF. The CDR3 nucleotides read TGTGCCAGCAGGGAGGCAGCCTATAGCAATCAGCCCCAGCATTTT.

This clone appeared once. The chain employs TRBV10-3 and TRBJ2-7; a weak D match, TRBD2 (5 bases). Per germline, CDR1 ENHRY and CDR2 SYGVKD. The CDR3 is made up of 13 amino acids. V was pared by 4 bases and J by 2 bases, with 9 bases between. The CDR3 protein is CAISAGSPYEQYF. The CDR3 DNA is TGTGCCATCAGTGCGGGATCCCCCTACGAGCAGTACTTC.

The chain has TRBV27 and TRBJ2-1; perhaps TRBD1 as D (6 bases). This CDR3 comprises 15 residues. Trimming removed 2 bases from V and 1 base from J, with 9 bases in between. The germline V gene encodes CDR1 MNHEY and CDR2 SMNVEV (reference sequence). CDR3 DNA sequence: TGTGCCAGCAGTTTAGCGCAGGGGTCCTACAATGAGCAGTTCTTC. It is translated as CASSLAQGSYNEQFF.

Only one count was recorded for this clone. J is TRBJ1-1 and V is TRBV6-5, with a weak D call TRBD1 (5 bases). This CDR3 contains 13 residues. V lost 3 bases and J 4 bases, leaving 9 bases between the germline ends. Germline CDR1 MNHEY, CDR2 SVGAGI. In nucleotides, the CDR3 is TGTGCCAGCAGTTATGCCCAGGGCACTGAAGCTTTCTTT. Protein sequence: CASSYAQGTEAFF.

In its sample, this clone was seen once. The chain is built from TRBV11-3 and TRBJ1-1; D is undetermined. This CDR3 has 13 amino acids. In germline, CDR1 is SGHNT, CDR2 YENEEA. The CDR3 nucleotides are TGTGCTAGCCCCCTGGCGGGTGGCACTGAAGCTTTCTTT. This translates into CASPLAGGTEAFF.

This clone has just one count. This chain connects TRBV2 to TRBJ2-1, with D hard to call. Germline-derived CDR1 and CDR2 are SNHLY and FYNNEI. Trimming shortened V by 6 bases and J by 6 bases, and 9 bases separated the two germline ends. The CDR3 contains 12 residues. For the CDR3, the DNA is TGTGCCAGCAGCCTCCTTGGCAATGAGCAGTTCTTC. Its protein product is CASSLLGNEQFF.

V and J are TRBV27 and TRBJ1-2; unclear D gene. V gave up 3 bases and J gave up 7 bases, with 12 bases separating them. This CDR3 is 13 amino acids long. Germline CDR1 reads MNHEY; CDR2 reads SMNVEV (reference sequence). The DNA of the CDR3 is TGTGCCAGCAGTTTGCCCGGGTTTCGTGGCTACACCTTC. Amino acid sequence: CASSLPGFRGYTF.

The J gene is TRBJ2-3, the V gene TRBV2; 9 nucleotides agree with TRBD2. Germline V gene lookup returns CDR1 SNHLY and CDR2 FYNNEI. There are 13 residues in the CDR3. V was clipped by 11 bases and J by 8 bases; unmatched bases: 11. The CDR3 nucleotides are TGTGCCGGGGCGGGAGGGGTCGGAAGTACGCAGTATTTT. It specifies CAGAGGVGSTQYF.

The chain couples TRBV11-3 to TRBJ1-1, with 8 nucleotides matching TRBD1. The V gene's germline CDR1 is SGHNT and CDR2 YENEEA. The J segment lost 4 bases and the V segment lost 5 bases, leaving 3 bases of the junction unmatched. The CDR3 length is 13 residues. The CDR3 DNA reads TGTGCCAGCAGCCCAACAGGGGGCACTGAAGCTTTCTTT. It codes for CASSPTGGTEAFF.

The chain combines TRBV7-8 with TRBJ1-6, with TRBD1 identical over 7 bases. Germline CDR1 reads SGHVS; CDR2 reads FQNEAQ. J gave up 8 bases and V 5 bases, and 6 bases lay outside the gene matches. The CDR3 extends over 14 amino acids. CDR3 residues: CASSGGQSYSPLHF. The CDR3 region has the DNA TGTGCCAGCAGCGGGGGACAGAGCTATTCACCCCTCCACTTT.

CDR3: CASSSLDTFSGNTIYF. In DNA, the CDR3 is TGTGCCAGCAGCTCCTTGGACACCTTCTCTGGAAACACCATATATTTT. The V gene is TRBV11-2, the J gene TRBJ1-3, with D possibly being TRBD1 (5 bases). Deletions cut 4 bases from V and 0 bases from J, with 13 bases between. CDR3 length: 16 amino acids. Germline CDR1 SGHAT, CDR2 FQNNGV.

The V and J genes are TRBV30 and TRBJ1-1; D may be TRBD1 (6 bases). CDR1 is GTSNPN and CDR2 is SVGIG in the germline V gene (reference sequence). Trimming cost V 1 base and J 0 bases, with 24 bases left between them. CDR3 length: 19 amino acids. CDR3 sequence reads: CAWSGPRVGGFLVNTEAFF. The CDR3 bases are TGTGCCTGGAGTGGCCCAAGGGTAGGGGGTTTCTTGGTGAACACTGAAGCTTTCTTT.